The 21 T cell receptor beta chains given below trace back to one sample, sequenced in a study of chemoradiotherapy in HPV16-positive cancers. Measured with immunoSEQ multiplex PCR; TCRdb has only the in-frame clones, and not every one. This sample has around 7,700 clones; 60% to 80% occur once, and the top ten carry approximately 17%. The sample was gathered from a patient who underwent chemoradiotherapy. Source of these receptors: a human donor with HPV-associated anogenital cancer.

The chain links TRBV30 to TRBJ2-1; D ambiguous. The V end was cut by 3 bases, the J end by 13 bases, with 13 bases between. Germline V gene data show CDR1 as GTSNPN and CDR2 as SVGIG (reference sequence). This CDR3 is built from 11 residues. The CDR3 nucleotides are TGTGCCTGGAGGGATAAAGGACCCCAGTTCTTC. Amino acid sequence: CAWRDKGPQFF.

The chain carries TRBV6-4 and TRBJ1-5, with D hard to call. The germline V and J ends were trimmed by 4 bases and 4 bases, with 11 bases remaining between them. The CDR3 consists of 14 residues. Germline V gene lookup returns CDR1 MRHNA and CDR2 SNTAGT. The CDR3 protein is CASSATDGNQPQHF. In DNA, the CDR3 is TGTGCCAGCAGTGCAACGGATGGGAATCAGCCCCAGCATTTT.

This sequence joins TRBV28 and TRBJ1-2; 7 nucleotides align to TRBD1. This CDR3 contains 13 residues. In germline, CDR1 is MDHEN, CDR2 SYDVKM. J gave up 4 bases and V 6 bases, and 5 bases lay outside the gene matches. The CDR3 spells CASRRQGPYGYTF. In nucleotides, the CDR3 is TGTGCCAGCAGACGACAGGGACCCTATGGCTACACCTTC.

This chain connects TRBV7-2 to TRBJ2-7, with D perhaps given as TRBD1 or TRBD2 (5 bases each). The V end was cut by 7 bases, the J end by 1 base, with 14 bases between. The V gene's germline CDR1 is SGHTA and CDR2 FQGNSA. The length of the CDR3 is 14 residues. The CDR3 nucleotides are TGTGCCAGCATTCCGGGACCCTATTCCTACGAGCAGTACTTC. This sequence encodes CASIPGPYSYEQYF.

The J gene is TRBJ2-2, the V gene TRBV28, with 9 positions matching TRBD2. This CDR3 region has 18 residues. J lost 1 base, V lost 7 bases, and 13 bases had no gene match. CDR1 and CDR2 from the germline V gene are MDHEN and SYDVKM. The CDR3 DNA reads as TGTGCCAGCACTCAGTTATTCGGACTAGCGAGGAACACCGGGGAGCTGTTTTTT. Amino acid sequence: CASTQLFGLARNTGELFF.

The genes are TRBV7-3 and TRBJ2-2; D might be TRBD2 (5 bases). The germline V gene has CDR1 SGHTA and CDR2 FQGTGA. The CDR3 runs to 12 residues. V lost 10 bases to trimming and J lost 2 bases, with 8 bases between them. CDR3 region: CATSGNTGELFF. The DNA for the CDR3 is TGTGCCACTTCGGGAAACACCGGGGAGCTGTTTTTT.

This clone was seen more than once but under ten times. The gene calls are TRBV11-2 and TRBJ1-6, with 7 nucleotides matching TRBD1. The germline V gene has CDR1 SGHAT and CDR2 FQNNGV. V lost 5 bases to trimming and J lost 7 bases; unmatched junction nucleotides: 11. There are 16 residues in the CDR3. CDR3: CASSLSVGTENSPLHF. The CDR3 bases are TGTGCCAGCAGCCTCTCGGTCGGGACAGAAAATTCACCCCTCCACTTT.

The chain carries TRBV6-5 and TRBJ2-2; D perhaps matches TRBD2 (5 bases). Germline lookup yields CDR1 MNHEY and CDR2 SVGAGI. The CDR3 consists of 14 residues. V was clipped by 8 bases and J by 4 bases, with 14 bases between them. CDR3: CASFRAAGTGELFF. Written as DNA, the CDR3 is TGTGCCAGCTTTAGGGCGGCGGGCACCGGGGAGCTGTTTTTT.

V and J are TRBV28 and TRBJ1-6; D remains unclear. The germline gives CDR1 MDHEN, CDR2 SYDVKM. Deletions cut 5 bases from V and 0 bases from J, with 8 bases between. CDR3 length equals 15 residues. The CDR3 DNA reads TGTGCCAGCAGTGACATAAGCTCCTATAATTCACCCCTCCACTTT. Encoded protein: CASSDISSYNSPLHF.

CDR3 region: CASSIRGPRYEQYF. CDR3 bases: TGTGCCAGCAGTATAAGGGGGCCGCGCTACGAGCAGTACTTC. The V and J genes are TRBV27 and TRBJ2-7; 7 bases are shared with TRBD1. The germline gives CDR1 MNHEY, CDR2 SMNVEV (reference sequence). With 5 bases clipped from V and 3 bases from J, the junction kept 7 bases outside the gene matches. This CDR3 has 14 residues.

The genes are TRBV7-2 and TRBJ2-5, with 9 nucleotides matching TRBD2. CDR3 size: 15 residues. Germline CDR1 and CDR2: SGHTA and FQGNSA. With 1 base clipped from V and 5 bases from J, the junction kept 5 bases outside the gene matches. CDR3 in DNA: TGTGCCAGCAGCTTAGGCGGGGGGGCCCAGGAGACCCAGTACTTC. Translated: CASSLGGGAQETQYF.

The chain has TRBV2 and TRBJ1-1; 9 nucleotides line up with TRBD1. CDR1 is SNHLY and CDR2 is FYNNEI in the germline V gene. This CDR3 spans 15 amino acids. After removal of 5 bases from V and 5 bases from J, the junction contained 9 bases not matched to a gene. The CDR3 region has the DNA TGTGCCAGCAGTCTGGGGGGGACAGGGAAGACTGAAGCTTTCTTT. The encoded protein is CASSLGGTGKTEAFF.

CDR3 sequence (DNA): TGTGCCAGCAGCGACCCGGGGGGAGACACTGAAGCTTTCTTT. It is translated as CASSDPGGDTEAFF. The chain joins TRBV7-2 to TRBJ1-1; D may be TRBD1 (5 bases). The germline V gene has CDR1 SGHTA and CDR2 FQGNSA. The length of the CDR3 is 14 residues. V dropped 5 bases and J dropped 3 bases, with 13 bases sitting between them. The whole variable domain, filled in from reference TRBV7-2 and TRBJ1-1, reads GAGVSQSPSNKVTEKGKDVELRCDPISGHTALYWYRQSLGQGLEFLIYFQGNSAPDKSGLPSDRFSAERTGGSVSTLTIQRTQQEDSAVYLCASSDPGGDTEAFFGQGTRLTVV.

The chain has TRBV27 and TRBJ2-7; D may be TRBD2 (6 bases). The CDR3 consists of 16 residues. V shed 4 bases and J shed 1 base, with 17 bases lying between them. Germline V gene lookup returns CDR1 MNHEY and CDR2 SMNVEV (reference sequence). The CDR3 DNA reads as TGTGCCAGCAGTTCCGATAGTTTGGCGGGGTCCTACGAGCAGTACTTC. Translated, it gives CASSSDSLAGSYEQYF.

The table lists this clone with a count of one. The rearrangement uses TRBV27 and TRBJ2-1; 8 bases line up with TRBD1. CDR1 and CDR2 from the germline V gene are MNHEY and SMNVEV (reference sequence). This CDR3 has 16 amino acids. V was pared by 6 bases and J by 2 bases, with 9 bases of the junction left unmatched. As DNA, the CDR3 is TGTGCCAGCAGACCCCTGGGACAGGAGGCCTACAATGAGCAGTTCTTC. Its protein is CASRPLGQEAYNEQFF.

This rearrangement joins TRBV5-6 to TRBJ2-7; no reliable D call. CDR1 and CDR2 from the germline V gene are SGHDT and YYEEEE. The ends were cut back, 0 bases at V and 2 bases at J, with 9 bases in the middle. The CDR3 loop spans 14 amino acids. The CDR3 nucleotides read TGTGCCAGCAGCTTGGTAGTAGGAACCTACGAGCAGTACTTC. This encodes CASSLVVGTYEQYF. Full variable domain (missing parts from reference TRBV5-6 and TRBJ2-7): DAGVTQSPTHLIKTRGQQVTLRCSPKSGHDTVSWYQQALGQGPQFIFQYYEEEERQRGNFPDRFSGHQFPNYSSELNVNALLLGDSALYLCASSLVVGTYEQYFGPGTRLTVT.

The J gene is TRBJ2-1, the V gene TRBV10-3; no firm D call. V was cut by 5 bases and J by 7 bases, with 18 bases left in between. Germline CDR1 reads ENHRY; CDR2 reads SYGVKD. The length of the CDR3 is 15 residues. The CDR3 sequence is CAISTPQAVKNEQFF. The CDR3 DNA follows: TGTGCCATCAGTACCCCCCAGGCGGTGAAGAATGAGCAGTTCTTC.

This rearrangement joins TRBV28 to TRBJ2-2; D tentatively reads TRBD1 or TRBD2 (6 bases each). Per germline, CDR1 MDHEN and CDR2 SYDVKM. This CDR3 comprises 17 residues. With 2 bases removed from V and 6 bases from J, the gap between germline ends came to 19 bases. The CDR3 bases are TGTGCCAGCAGTTTAATCGGGGGCGTTAGTTTCCCCGGGGAGCTGTTTTTT. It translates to CASSLIGGVSFPGELFF. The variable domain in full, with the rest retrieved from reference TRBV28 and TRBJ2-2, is DVKVTQSSRYLVKRTGEKVFLECVQDMDHENMFWYRQDPGLGLRLIYFSYDVKMKEKGDIPEGYSVSREKKERFSLILESASTNQTSMYLCASSLIGGVSFPGELFFGEGSRLTVL.

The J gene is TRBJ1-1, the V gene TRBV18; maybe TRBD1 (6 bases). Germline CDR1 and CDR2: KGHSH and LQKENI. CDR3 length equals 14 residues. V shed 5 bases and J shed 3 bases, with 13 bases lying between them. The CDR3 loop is CASSSLQGDTEAFF. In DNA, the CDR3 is TGTGCCAGCTCATCACTACAGGGAGACACTGAAGCTTTCTTT.

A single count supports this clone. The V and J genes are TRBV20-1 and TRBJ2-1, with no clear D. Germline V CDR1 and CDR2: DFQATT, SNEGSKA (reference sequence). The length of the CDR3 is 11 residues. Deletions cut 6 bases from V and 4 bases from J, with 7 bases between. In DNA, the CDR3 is TGCAGTGCCCCGTGGTACAATGAGCAGTTCTTC. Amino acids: CSAPWYNEQFF.

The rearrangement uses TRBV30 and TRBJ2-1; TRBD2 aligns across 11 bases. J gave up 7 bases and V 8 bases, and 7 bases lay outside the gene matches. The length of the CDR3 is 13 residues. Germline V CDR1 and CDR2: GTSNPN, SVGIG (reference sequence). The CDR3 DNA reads TGTGCCGGGACTAGCGGAGGACGGAATGAGCAGTTCTTC. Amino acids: CAGTSGGRNEQFF.